The TCR beta chain described here comes from a study of cytotoxic CD8 clonotypes in ibrutinib-treated CLL. Whole-study context: The group held more than 10 relapsed/refractory and 15 treatment-naive patients, with fewer than 18 IGHV unmutated. Responses: around 24 partial, 2 complete; after median about 70 months, about 15 stayed remitted, approximately twelve progressed. Study-level results: Public clonotypes were rare and shrank or held steady on treatment.

Comments on this clone: Its antigen is still unknown.

Some clones are missing from TCRdb's copy, which holds only in-frame ones; the method was immunoSEQ multiplex PCR. The sample includes about 68,000 clones, roughly two thirds seen only once; the top ten take roughly 6%. The CDR3 contains 12 residues. Between the trimmed V and J ends, which lost 11 bases and 6 bases, there was a span of 17 bases. Germline V gene data show CDR1 as ENHRY and CDR2 as SYGVKD. The sample in question was PBMCs, obtained after 12 months of ibrutinib treatment. The rearrangement uses TRBV10-3 and TRBJ2-7, with D uncertain. The clonotype was recovered from a human donor with chronic lymphocytic leukemia. The CDR3 here is CASRAPAREQYF. The CDR3 bases are TGTGCCTCCCGGGCTCCAGCCCGCGAGCAGTACTTC.